This T cell receptor beta chain is drawn from a study of post-analysis software for immune sequencing data. Study as a whole: Multiple sclerosis in the patients followed relapsing-remitting, secondary progressive and progressive-relapsing courses. Study-wide findings and caveats: When patients were compared with controls, a handful of TRBV segments were more frequent, TRBV5-6, TRBV5-1 and TRBV20-1 among them.

The CDR3 length is 15 residues. Germline V gives CDR1 KGHDR, CDR2 SFDVKD. Unmatched junction bases numbered 11, after V lost 8 bases and J lost 5 bases. The authors incorporated unique molecular identifiers into the TCR beta cDNA libraries. MiXCR was run by TCRdb on the PCR reads, yielding one entry per CDR3 protein. The data hold approximately 730,000 distinct CDR3 sequences, with roughly 30% observed a single time. As to this clonotype: What it recognizes is unknown.

This receptor was identified in a girl aged 10-17 years with multiple sclerosis. The genes are TRBV24-1 and TRBJ2-1; 7 bases line up with TRBD2. Sequencing was performed on blood. The CDR3 DNA sequence: TGTGCCACCAAGCCGGGCGGGGGAGGTGACAATGAGCAGTTCTTC. This encodes CATKPGGGGDNEQFF.